Listed below are T cell receptor beta chains from one sample, sequenced in a study of shared clonotypes between healthy human individuals. Only in-frame clones appear in the TCRdb table, and some are missing; sequencing was by immunoSEQ multiplex PCR. Of around 600,000 clones listed, approximately 95% are singletons. Material: naive CD8+ T cells sorted from blood. Every receptor here comes from a woman aged 25 to 39 in good health. CDR3s include the opening cysteine and the closing phenylalanine or tryptophan. Each record gives: CDR3 DNA, CDR3 protein, V gene, D gene, J gene, clone size. A D gene is named only where the DNA matches it firmly. Expanded clones are given a class, and other clones once, few, many or no size at all.

cdr3_nt: TGCGCCAGCAGCCTGGCCCAAGGGTCCGACGAGACCCAGTACTTC
cdr3_aa: CASSLAQGSDETQYF
v_call: TRBV5-1
d_call: NA
j_call: TRBJ2-5
clone_size: once

cdr3_nt: TGTGCCAGCAGTTTCTCCGCTGCAACTAATGAAAAACTGTTTTTT
cdr3_aa: CASSFSAATNEKLFF
v_call: TRBV28
d_call: NA
j_call: TRBJ1-4
clone_size: NA

cdr3_nt: TGCGCCAGCAGCCAACCCGAGTCCGGGACACGATATTCACCCCTCCACTTT
cdr3_aa: CASSQPESGTRYSPLHF
v_call: TRBV4-1
d_call: NA
j_call: TRBJ1-6
clone_size: once

cdr3_nt: TGTGCCAGCAGTTCCGGTCCTGTTGGGGGCGCATTTCAGCCCCAGCATTTT
cdr3_aa: CASSSGPVGGAFQPQHF
v_call: TRBV27
d_call: NA
j_call: TRBJ1-5
clone_size: NA

cdr3_nt: TGTGCCAGCTCACCACCCGGTGACGATGAAAAACTGTTTTTT
cdr3_aa: CASSPPGDDEKLFF
v_call: TRBV18
d_call: NA
j_call: TRBJ1-4
clone_size: NA

cdr3_nt: TGCGCCAGCAGCTTGCCTCAAGGGTCATCTAAAGAGACCCAGTACTTC
cdr3_aa: CASSLPQGSSKETQYF
v_call: TRBV5-1
d_call: NA
j_call: TRBJ2-5
clone_size: NA

cdr3_nt: TGCAGCGTTGCCGGGACAGGCCACTACCAAGAGACCCAGTACTTC
cdr3_aa: CSVAGTGHYQETQYF
v_call: TRBV29-1
d_call: TRBD1
j_call: TRBJ2-5
clone_size: NA

cdr3_nt: TGTGCCAGCAGTTCCCAACAGGGACTTTCCTACGAGCAGTACTTC
cdr3_aa: CASSSQQGLSYEQYF
v_call: TRBV7-9
d_call: NA
j_call: TRBJ2-7
clone_size: NA

cdr3_nt: TGTGCCAGCAGCGGAGGGACCACGATTGAGCCCCCAGATACGCAGTATTTT
cdr3_aa: CASSGGTTIEPPDTQYF
v_call: TRBV9
d_call: NA
j_call: TRBJ2-3
clone_size: once

cdr3_nt: TGTGCCATCAGTGAGTCATTGGACGCCCATCGCGGAAACTCCTACGAGCAGTACTTC
cdr3_aa: CAISESLDAHRGNSYEQYF
v_call: TRBV10-3
d_call: NA
j_call: TRBJ2-7
clone_size: NA

cdr3_nt: TGTGCCAGCAGTTTAGCGGCAGGGCGGCGTCGAGAAGCTTTCTTT
cdr3_aa: CASSLAAGRRREAFF
v_call: TRBV27
d_call: NA
j_call: TRBJ1-1
clone_size: NA

cdr3_nt: TGTGCCAGCAGCCCGGGACAGGGCTACGAGCAGTACTTC
cdr3_aa: CASSPGQGYEQYF
v_call: TRBV7-2
d_call: TRBD1
j_call: TRBJ2-7
clone_size: NA

cdr3_nt: TGCAGCGTTGAGGGGCGGGGAGTCCACGAGCAGTACTTC
cdr3_aa: CSVEGRGVHEQYF
v_call: TRBV29-1
d_call: NA
j_call: TRBJ2-7
clone_size: NA

cdr3_nt: TGCGCCAGCAGCCAAAAGACGGACAGGGGGCACGAGCAGTACTTC
cdr3_aa: CASSQKTDRGHEQYF
v_call: TRBV4-1
d_call: TRBD1
j_call: TRBJ2-7
clone_size: NA

cdr3_nt: TGCGCCAGCAGTTCCGGGACATCGAACACCGGGGAGCTGTTTTTT
cdr3_aa: CASSSGTSNTGELFF
v_call: TRBV10-2
d_call: NA
j_call: TRBJ2-2
clone_size: NA

cdr3_nt: TGTGCCAGCAGCGTAGTGTCGAGCACAGATACGCAGTATTTT
cdr3_aa: CASSVVSSTDTQYF
v_call: TRBV9
d_call: NA
j_call: TRBJ2-3
clone_size: NA

cdr3_nt: TGTGCCAGCAGCCCTGACAGGTCTCTGGTCTACGAGCAGTACTTC
cdr3_aa: CASSPDRSLVYEQYF
v_call: TRBV27
d_call: NA
j_call: TRBJ2-7
clone_size: NA

cdr3_nt: TGTGCCAGCAGCCCAGGACTAGCGGGACCCACAGATACGCAGTATTTT
cdr3_aa: CASSPGLAGPTDTQYF
v_call: TRBV5-4
d_call: TRBD2
j_call: TRBJ2-3
clone_size: NA

cdr3_nt: TGTGCCAGCAGTTACTCTAGCGGGAGTTACGAGCAGTACTTC
cdr3_aa: CASSYSSGSYEQYF
v_call: TRBV6-5
d_call: TRBD2
j_call: TRBJ2-7
clone_size: NA

cdr3_nt: TGCAGCGTTGAACTAGCGCGTGTACTAGATACGCAGTATTTT
cdr3_aa: CSVELARVLDTQYF
v_call: TRBV29-1
d_call: NA
j_call: TRBJ2-3
clone_size: NA

cdr3_nt: TGTGCCAGCAGCTCGAACGAACTAGATTACGAGCAGTACTTC
cdr3_aa: CASSSNELDYEQYF
v_call: TRBV5-5
d_call: NA
j_call: TRBJ2-7
clone_size: NA

cdr3_nt: TGCAGCGTTGAGGGGGTCAGGGGATACGAGCAGTACTTC
cdr3_aa: CSVEGVRGYEQYF
v_call: TRBV29-1
d_call: NA
j_call: TRBJ2-7
clone_size: NA

cdr3_nt: TGTGCCAGCGGTTGGTGGGGGAGCTCCTACGAGCAGTACTTC
cdr3_aa: CASGWWGSSYEQYF
v_call: TRBV5-6
d_call: NA
j_call: TRBJ2-7
clone_size: NA

cdr3_nt: TGTGCCAGCAGCTTAGCCGGCAGGTCGTTTCTAGAGACCCAGTACTTC
cdr3_aa: CASSLAGRSFLETQYF
v_call: TRBV7-8
d_call: NA
j_call: TRBJ2-5
clone_size: NA

cdr3_nt: TGTGCCAGCAGCGAATTGTCGGTCTTCCCTTACGAGCAGTACTTC
cdr3_aa: CASSELSVFPYEQYF
v_call: TRBV13
d_call: NA
j_call: TRBJ2-7
clone_size: NA

cdr3_nt: TGCGCCAGCAGCCAAGATACTAGCAGTCCCTACGAGCAGTACTTC
cdr3_aa: CASSQDTSSPYEQYF
v_call: TRBV4-1
d_call: NA
j_call: TRBJ2-7
clone_size: NA

cdr3_nt: TGCGCCAGCAGCCAAGGGCCCAGGGGGTCTGGCTACACCTTC
cdr3_aa: CASSQGPRGSGYTF
v_call: TRBV4-1
d_call: TRBD1
j_call: TRBJ1-2
clone_size: NA

cdr3_nt: TGTGCCAGCAGTTTCACCGGGAACATCGCCGGGGAGCTGTTTTTT
cdr3_aa: CASSFTGNIAGELFF
v_call: TRBV27
d_call: NA
j_call: TRBJ2-2
clone_size: NA

cdr3_nt: TGTGCCAGTAGTATAGATCTGGAGGGGCCCCAGCATTTT
cdr3_aa: CASSIDLEGPQHF
v_call: TRBV19
d_call: NA
j_call: TRBJ1-5
clone_size: NA

cdr3_nt: TGTGCCATCAATGACATCGGGAGGGTGAACACCGGGGAGCTGTTTTTT
cdr3_aa: CAINDIGRVNTGELFF
v_call: TRBV10-3
d_call: TRBD2
j_call: TRBJ2-2
clone_size: NA

cdr3_nt: TGTGCCAGCAGTTATACTAGCGGGAGGGCCCACGAGCAGTACTTC
cdr3_aa: CASSYTSGRAHEQYF
v_call: TRBV2
d_call: TRBD2
j_call: TRBJ2-7
clone_size: NA

cdr3_nt: TGCGCCAGCAGCCAAGAGACCCTAGTCCAGTCCCCGCAGTTCTTC
cdr3_aa: CASSQETLVQSPQFF
v_call: TRBV4-1
d_call: NA
j_call: TRBJ2-1
clone_size: NA

cdr3_nt: TGTGCCAGCAGCAAGGGGGGACAGCTTGAAGCTTTCTTT
cdr3_aa: CASSKGGQLEAFF
v_call: TRBV21-1
d_call: NA
j_call: TRBJ1-1
clone_size: once

cdr3_nt: TGTGCCAGCAGTCGCAACGGGCCGAAACCCTACAATGAGCAGTTCTTC
cdr3_aa: CASSRNGPKPYNEQFF
v_call: TRBV2
d_call: NA
j_call: TRBJ2-1
clone_size: NA

cdr3_nt: TGTGCCATCAGTGAGTCGCCCGGAAAGAGGGGTTACAATGAGCAGTTCTTC
cdr3_aa: CAISESPGKRGYNEQFF
v_call: TRBV10-3
d_call: NA
j_call: TRBJ2-1
clone_size: NA

cdr3_nt: TGTGCCAGCAGTTTATTGAGACGAAGACCCGTCAATGAGCAGTTCTTC
cdr3_aa: CASSLLRRRPVNEQFF
v_call: TRBV28
d_call: NA
j_call: TRBJ2-1
clone_size: NA

cdr3_nt: TGTGCCAGCAGCGTAGGCCTAGCGGGAGGGGCCTACGAGCAGTACTTC
cdr3_aa: CASSVGLAGGAYEQYF
v_call: TRBV9
d_call: TRBD2
j_call: TRBJ2-7
clone_size: once

cdr3_nt: TGTGCCAGCAGCGGGCTCGGGGTCACTGAAGCTTTCTTT
cdr3_aa: CASSGLGVTEAFF
v_call: TRBV14
d_call: NA
j_call: TRBJ1-1
clone_size: few

cdr3_nt: TGTGCCAGCAGCTCCCCCTTACAGGGGGCTTCCTACAATGAGCAGTTCTTC
cdr3_aa: CASSSPLQGASYNEQFF
v_call: TRBV7-9
d_call: TRBD1
j_call: TRBJ2-1
clone_size: once

cdr3_nt: TGTGCCAGCAGCCAAGAATGGACTCTGCTAGCGGGAGGGCGGGAGACCCAGTACTTC
cdr3_aa: CASSQEWTLLAGGRETQYF
v_call: TRBV4-2
d_call: TRBD2
j_call: TRBJ2-5
clone_size: NA

cdr3_nt: TGTGCCAGTAGTATTAAAGCTCAGGGGTTCGGCTCCTACAATGAGCAGTTCTTC
cdr3_aa: CASSIKAQGFGSYNEQFF
v_call: TRBV19
d_call: NA
j_call: TRBJ2-1
clone_size: once

cdr3_nt: TGCGCCAGCAGCCAAGCTAAAAACTACGAGCAGTACTTC
cdr3_aa: CASSQAKNYEQYF
v_call: TRBV4-1
d_call: NA
j_call: TRBJ2-7
clone_size: NA

cdr3_nt: TGTGCCAGCAGTTTAATTGCAGAAAACTATGGCTACACCTTC
cdr3_aa: CASSLIAENYGYTF
v_call: TRBV28
d_call: NA
j_call: TRBJ1-2
clone_size: NA

cdr3_nt: TGTGCCAGTAGTATGGGTTTTAAGGGTTGGAATCAGCCCCAGCATTTT
cdr3_aa: CASSMGFKGWNQPQHF
v_call: TRBV19
d_call: NA
j_call: TRBJ1-5
clone_size: NA

cdr3_nt: TGCGCCAGCAGTGGTCTAGCGGGGAGCACAGATACGCAGTATTTT
cdr3_aa: CASSGLAGSTDTQYF
v_call: TRBV10-1
d_call: TRBD2
j_call: TRBJ2-3
clone_size: NA

cdr3_nt: TGTGCCAGCAGCGTCGGGGGAACGGGCTACGAGCAGTACTTC
cdr3_aa: CASSVGGTGYEQYF
v_call: TRBV9
d_call: NA
j_call: TRBJ2-7
clone_size: NA

cdr3_nt: TGTGCCAGTAGTATAATTGGGGTAGCGGGTCCCCCCGGCAATGAGCAGTTCTTC
cdr3_aa: CASSIIGVAGPPGNEQFF
v_call: TRBV19
d_call: TRBD2
j_call: TRBJ2-1
clone_size: NA

cdr3_nt: TGTGCCAGCAGTGACCTAGCGGGAGCGCCCTACGAGCAGTACTTC
cdr3_aa: CASSDLAGAPYEQYF
v_call: TRBV6-1
d_call: TRBD2
j_call: TRBJ2-7
clone_size: NA

cdr3_nt: TGTGCCAGTACCGAGGGGGACAGGCCTCGGGATGAGCAGTTCTTC
cdr3_aa: CASTEGDRPRDEQFF
v_call: TRBV19
d_call: TRBD1
j_call: TRBJ2-1
clone_size: NA

cdr3_nt: TGTGCCAGTACGGGACGAGACAACTATGGCTACACCTTC
cdr3_aa: CASTGRDNYGYTF
v_call: TRBV19
d_call: NA
j_call: TRBJ1-2
clone_size: NA

cdr3_nt: TGTGCCAGCAGCTTGAGCGGGGGGGCGTGGGGCTACACCTTC
cdr3_aa: CASSLSGGAWGYTF
v_call: TRBV5-4
d_call: NA
j_call: TRBJ1-2
clone_size: NA

cdr3_nt: TGTGCCGCGGAATCGGGAAATGAGCAGTTCTTC
cdr3_aa: CAAESGNEQFF
v_call: TRBV28
d_call: NA
j_call: TRBJ2-1
clone_size: NA

cdr3_nt: TGTGCCAGCAGTTACAGGGGGGTCATGAACACTGAAGCTTTCTTT
cdr3_aa: CASSYRGVMNTEAFF
v_call: TRBV28
d_call: TRBD1
j_call: TRBJ1-1
clone_size: NA

cdr3_nt: TGTGCCAGCAGTCTGGGACGTGCGGAGCAGTACTTC
cdr3_aa: CASSLGRAEQYF
v_call: TRBV28
d_call: NA
j_call: TRBJ2-5
clone_size: NA